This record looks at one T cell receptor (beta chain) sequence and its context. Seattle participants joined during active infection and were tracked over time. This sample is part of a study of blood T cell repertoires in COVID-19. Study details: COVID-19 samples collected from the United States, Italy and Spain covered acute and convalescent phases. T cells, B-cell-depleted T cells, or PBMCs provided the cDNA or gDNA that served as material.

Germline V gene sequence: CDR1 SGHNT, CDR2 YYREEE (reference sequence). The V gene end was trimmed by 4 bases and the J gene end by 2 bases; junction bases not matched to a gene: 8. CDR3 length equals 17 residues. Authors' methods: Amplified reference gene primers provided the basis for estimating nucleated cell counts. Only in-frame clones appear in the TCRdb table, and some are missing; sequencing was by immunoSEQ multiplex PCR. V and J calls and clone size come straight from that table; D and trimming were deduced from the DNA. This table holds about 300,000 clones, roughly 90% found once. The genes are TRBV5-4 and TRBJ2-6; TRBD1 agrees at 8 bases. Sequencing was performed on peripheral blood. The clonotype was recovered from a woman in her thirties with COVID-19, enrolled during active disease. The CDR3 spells CASSTAPDRAGANVLTF. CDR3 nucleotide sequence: TGTGCCAGCAGCACCGCCCCGGACAGGGCTGGGGCCAACGTCCTGACTTTC. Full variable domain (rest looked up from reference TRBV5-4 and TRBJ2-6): ETGVTQSPTHLIKTRGQQVTLRCSSQSGHNTVSWYQQALGQGPQFIFQYYREEENGRGNFPPRFSGLQFPNYSSELNVNALELDDSALYLCASSTAPDRAGANVLTFGAGSRLTVL.